What follows is one TCR beta chain and its context. Produced via immunoSEQ multiplex PCR; TCRdb's table is partial and in-frame only. The sample contains 300,000 to 450,000 clones, more than 70% of which appear only once. This entry is derived from a study of blood T cell repertoires in COVID-19. About the study: In each case, the material was cDNA or gDNA derived from T cells, B-cell-depleted T cells, or PBMCs.

In Seattle, patients joined the study during active infection and were tracked longitudinally. The CDR3 length is 13 residues. Germline CDR1 is MRHNA and CDR2 is SNTAGT. With 6 bases removed from V and 1 base from J, the gap between germline ends came to 9 bases. The TCR comes from a woman aged 55-75 years with COVID-19, enrolled during active disease. Sequenced: peripheral blood. J is TRBJ1-1 and V is TRBV6-4; a weak D match, TRBD1 (6 bases). In nucleotides, the CDR3 is TGTGCCAGCAGCCAACAGGGGAACACTGAAGCTTTCTTT. It yields the protein CASSQQGNTEAFF.